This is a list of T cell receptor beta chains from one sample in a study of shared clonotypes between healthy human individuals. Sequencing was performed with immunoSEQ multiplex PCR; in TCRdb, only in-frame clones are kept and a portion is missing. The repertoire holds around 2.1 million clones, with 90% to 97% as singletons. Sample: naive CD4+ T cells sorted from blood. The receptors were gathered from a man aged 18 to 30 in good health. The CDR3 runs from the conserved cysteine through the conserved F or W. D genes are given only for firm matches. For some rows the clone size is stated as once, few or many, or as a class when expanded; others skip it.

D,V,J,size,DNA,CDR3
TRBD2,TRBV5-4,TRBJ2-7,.,TGTGCCAGCAGCTTCTTATATAGCGGGAGCTACGAGCAGTACTTC,CASSFLYSGSYEQYF
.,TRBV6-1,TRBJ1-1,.,TGTGCCAGCAAAACGGGAGACGAAGCTTTCTTT,CASKTGDEAFF
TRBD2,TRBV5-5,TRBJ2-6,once,TGTGCCAGCAGCTTGGCCGGGGGGAATACTGGGGCCAACGTCCTGACTTTC,CASSLAGGNTGANVLTF
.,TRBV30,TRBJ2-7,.,TGTGCCTGGAGGCCGTGGTACAACTCCTACGAGCAGTACTTC,CAWRPWYNSYEQYF
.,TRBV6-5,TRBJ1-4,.,TGTGCCAGCAGTTACTCATCAGGAAAACTGTTTTTT,CASSYSSGKLFF
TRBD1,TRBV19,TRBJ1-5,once,TGTGCCAGTACCCCGGGACAGAGCAATCAGCCCCAGCATTTT,CASTPGQSNQPQHF
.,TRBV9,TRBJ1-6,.,TGTGCCAGCAGCGTAGAGGGTTTCTATAATTCACCCCTCCACTTT,CASSVEGFYNSPLHF
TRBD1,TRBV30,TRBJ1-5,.,TGTGCCTGGAGCTTAACAGGGGCGATCAATCAGCCCCAGCATTTT,CAWSLTGAINQPQHF
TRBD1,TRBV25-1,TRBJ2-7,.,TGTGCCAGCAGTGAAGGGACAGGGATAGTGAGGCCCGAGCAGTACTTC,CASSEGTGIVRPEQYF
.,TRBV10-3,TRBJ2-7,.,TGTGCCATCAGTGAGGAGGGGGGCGTGGGCTACGAGCAGTACTTC,CAISEEGGVGYEQYF
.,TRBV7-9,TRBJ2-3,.,TGTGCCAGCAGCTTAGCGACAGGTATCACAGATACGCAGTATTTT,CASSLATGITDTQYF
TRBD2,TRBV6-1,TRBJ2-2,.,TGTGCCAGCAGTGGCCTGGGACTAGCGGGGTCCACCGGGGAGCTGTTTTTT,CASSGLGLAGSTGELFF
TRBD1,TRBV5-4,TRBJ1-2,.,TGTGCCAGCAGCTTGGAGGGACAGCTTAATAACTATGGCTACACCTTC,CASSLEGQLNNYGYTF
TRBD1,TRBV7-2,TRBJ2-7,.,TGTGCCAGCAGCCCCGTGGACAGGTACGAGCAGTACTTC,CASSPVDRYEQYF
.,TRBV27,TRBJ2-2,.,TGTGCCAGCAGTCCCAATGCCGGGGAGCTGTTTTTT,CASSPNAGELFF
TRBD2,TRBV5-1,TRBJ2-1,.,TGCGCCAGCACCTACGGACTAGCGGGAGGTGAGGAGCAGTTCTTC,CASTYGLAGGEEQFF
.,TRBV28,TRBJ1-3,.,TGTGCCAGCAGTCCATCAGCCTACTCTGGAAACACCATATATTTT,CASSPSAYSGNTIYF
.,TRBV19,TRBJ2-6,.,TGTGCCAGTGCGGACAACTCTGGGGCCAACGTCCTGACTTTC,CASADNSGANVLTF
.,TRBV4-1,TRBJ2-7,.,TGCGCCAGCAGCCAAGGACAGGGACTCTCTTCCTACGAGCAGTACTTC,CASSQGQGLSSYEQYF
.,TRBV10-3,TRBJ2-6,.,TGTGCCATCAGTGAGTCAAGCCCCAGTGCTGGGGCCAACGTCCTGACTTTC,CAISESSPSAGANVLTF
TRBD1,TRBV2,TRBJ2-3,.,TGTGCCAGCTCTACAGGGGCTAGCACAGATACGCAGTATTTT,CASSTGASTDTQYF
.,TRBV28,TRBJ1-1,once,TGTGCCAGCAGTCTACGACAGAACACTGAAGCTTTCTTT,CASSLRQNTEAFF
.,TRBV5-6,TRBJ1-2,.,TGTGCCAGCAGCTTGGGGCAGGGAGGCTACACCTTC,CASSLGQGGYTF
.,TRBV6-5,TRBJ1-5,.,TGTGCCAGCAGTTACCCTATTTTGTTGACCCAGCATTTT,CASSYPILLTQHF
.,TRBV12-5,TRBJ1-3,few,TGTGCTAGTGGAAGCCGCAACAGGGACAACACCATATATTTT,CASGSRNRDNTIYF
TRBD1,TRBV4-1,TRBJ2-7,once,TGCGCCAGCAGCCAAGCCGACAGGGGTGCCTACGAGCAGTACTTC,CASSQADRGAYEQYF
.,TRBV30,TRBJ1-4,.,TGTGCCTGGAGTGTGGGGGGATCGGTTGGGGAAAAACTGTTTTTT,CAWSVGGSVGEKLFF
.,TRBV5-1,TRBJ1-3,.,TGCGCCAGCAGCGAAGGGCTCCACGGAAACACCATATATTTT,CASSEGLHGNTIYF
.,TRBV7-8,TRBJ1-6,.,TGTGCCAGCAGCCCCCGAGAGGGGAATTCACCCCTCCACTTT,CASSPREGNSPLHF
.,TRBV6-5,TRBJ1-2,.,TGTGCCAGCGGGAGTTTCGATGGCTACACCTTC,CASGSFDGYTF
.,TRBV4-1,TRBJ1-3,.,TGCGCCAGCAGCCAAGATTACGGCGGTCACTCTGGAAACACCATATATTTT,CASSQDYGGHSGNTIYF
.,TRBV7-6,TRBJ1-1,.,TGTGCCAGCAGCTTACTACGGGACGGCCTTGAAGCTTTCTTT,CASSLLRDGLEAFF
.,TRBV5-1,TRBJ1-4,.,TGCGCCAGCAGCAGGGACCCCGCGACTAATGAAAAACTGTTTTTT,CASSRDPATNEKLFF
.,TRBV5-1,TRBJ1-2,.,TGCGCCAGCAGCACCGGACAGAACTATGGCTACACCTTC,CASSTGQNYGYTF
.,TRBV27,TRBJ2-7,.,TGTGCCAGCAGCCAACTAGCAGTCGGGTACGAGCAGTACTTC,CASSQLAVGYEQYF
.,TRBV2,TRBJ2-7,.,TGTGCCAGCAGTCCCGACAGGTTCACCCACGAGCAGTACTTC,CASSPDRFTHEQYF
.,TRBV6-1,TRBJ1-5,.,TGTGCCAGCAGTGAGCGGGGCGAACCCGTTCAGCCCCAGCATTTT,CASSERGEPVQPQHF
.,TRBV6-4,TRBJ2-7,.,TGTGCCAGCAGTGACTTGGCGGGATGGTCAGGCGAGCAGTACTTC,CASSDLAGWSGEQYF
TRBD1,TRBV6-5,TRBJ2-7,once,TGTGCCAGCAGCGTTGACAGGGTCCAGAGCTACGAGCAGTACTTC,CASSVDRVQSYEQYF
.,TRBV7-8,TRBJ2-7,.,TGTGCCAGCAGCCCCCGCGAAGGAACCTACGAGCAGTACTTC,CASSPREGTYEQYF
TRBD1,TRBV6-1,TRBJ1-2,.,TGTGCCAGCAGTGATGTTACAGGGGGCGCGGACTATGGCTACACCTTC,CASSDVTGGADYGYTF
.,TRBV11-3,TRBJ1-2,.,TGTGCCAGCAGCTTAGACTCGGGTCCAGCGGCTGGAAGCTACACCTTC,CASSLDSGPAAGSYTF
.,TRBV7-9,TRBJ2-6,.,TGTGCCAGCAGCTCCATGCCTTTGGCCAACGTCCTGACTTTC,CASSSMPLANVLTF
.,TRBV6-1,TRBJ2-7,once,TGTGCCAGCAGTGAAGCCTCGATCCGGGCCTACGAGCAGTACTTC,CASSEASIRAYEQYF
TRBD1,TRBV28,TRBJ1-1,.,TGTGCCAGCAGTGGGGGAGGGACAGGCAACACTGAAGCTTTCTTT,CASSGGGTGNTEAFF
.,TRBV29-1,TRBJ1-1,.,TGCAGCGTTTTCAGCCTACTAGGTACTGAAGCTTTCTTT,CSVFSLLGTEAFF